This TCR beta chain originates from a study of blood T cell repertoires in COVID-19. On the study more broadly: COVID-19 samples from acute and convalescent phases originated in the United States, Italy and Spain.

In this sample, this clone turned up many times. In the original analysis: From reference gene primer amplification, estimates of nucleated cell counts were derived. The assay was immunoSEQ multiplex PCR, and TCRdb's table has in-frame clones only and misses some. Clone size and the V and J calls come from that table; the DNA yielded D and trimming. The table lists about 250,000 clones, approximately 84% of them singletons, with over 1.5% in the top ten. The study drew participants aged roughly 18 to 95 years from 24 US areas. Recovered participants had two consecutive negative NP/OP PCR tests, healthcare professional clearance, or symptom resolution. CDR3 length: 15 amino acids. V lost 5 bases, J lost 1 base, and 12 bases lay in between. Germline V gene lookup returns CDR1 MDHEN and CDR2 SYDVKM.

The sample was PBMCs or T cells enriched from blood (not recorded which). The clonotype originates from a man aged 35-49 years who had recovered from COVID-19. The chain couples TRBV28 to TRBJ1-3; D remains ambiguous. The CDR3 protein is CASSPLPVSGNTIYF. The CDR3 DNA is TGTGCCAGCAGTCCTCTCCCCGTATCTGGAAACACCATATATTTT.